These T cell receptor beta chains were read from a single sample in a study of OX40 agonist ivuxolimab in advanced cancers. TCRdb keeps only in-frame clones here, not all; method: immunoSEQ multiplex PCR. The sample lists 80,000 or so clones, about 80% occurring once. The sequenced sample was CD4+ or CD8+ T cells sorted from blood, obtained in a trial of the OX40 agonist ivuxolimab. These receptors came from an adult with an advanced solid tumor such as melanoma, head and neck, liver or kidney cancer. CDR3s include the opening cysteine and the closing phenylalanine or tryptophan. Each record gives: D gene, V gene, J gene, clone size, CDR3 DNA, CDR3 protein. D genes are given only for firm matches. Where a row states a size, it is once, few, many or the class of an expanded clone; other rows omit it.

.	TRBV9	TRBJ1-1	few	TGTGCCAGCAGCGTAGATCTGAACACTGAAGCTTTCTTT	CASSVDLNTEAFF
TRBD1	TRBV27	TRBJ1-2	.	TGTGCCAGCAGTCTCTACAGGGGTAGGTCTGGCTACACCTTC	CASSLYRGRSGYTF
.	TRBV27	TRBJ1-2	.	TGTGCCAGCAGTTTCGGGGGGCACTATGGCTACACCTTC	CASSFGGHYGYTF
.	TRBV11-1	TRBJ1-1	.	TGTGCCAGCAGCTTCGGAGGGGCCCTGAGGGACACTGAAGCTTTCTTT	CASSFGGALRDTEAFF
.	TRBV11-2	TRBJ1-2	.	TGTGCCAGCAGCTTAACTGGGGAGACTGGCTACACCTTC	CASSLTGETGYTF
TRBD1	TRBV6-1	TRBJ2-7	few	TGTGCCAGCAGTGTTCTAAGCCCGGGACAGGGGACCGCCGGGAACGAGCAGTACTTC	CASSVLSPGQGTAGNEQYF
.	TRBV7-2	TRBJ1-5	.	TGTGCCAGCAGCTTGCAACAGCACAATCAGCCCCAGCATTTT	CASSLQQHNQPQHF
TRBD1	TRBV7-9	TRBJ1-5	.	TGTGCCAGCAGCTTAGCATGGGACAGGGAAAGTCAGCCCCAGCATTTT	CASSLAWDRESQPQHF
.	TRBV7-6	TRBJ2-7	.	TGTGCCAGCAGCCCCGGACCTAACTACGAGCAGTACTTC	CASSPGPNYEQYF
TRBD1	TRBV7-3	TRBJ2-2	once	TGTGCCAGCAGCCCACGGACAGGTGGCACCGGGGAGCTGTTTTTT	CASSPRTGGTGELFF
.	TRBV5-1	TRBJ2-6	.	TGCGCCAGCAGCTTGGGGCTGGACTTCTCTGGGGCCAACGTCCTGACTTTC	CASSLGLDFSGANVLTF
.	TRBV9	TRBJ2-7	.	TGTGCCAGCAGCGTAGCTACGCAGCCTTACGAGCAGTACTTC	CASSVATQPYEQYF
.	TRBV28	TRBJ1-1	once	TGTGCCAGCAGTTTATACAGGTCGGCGGCTTTCTTT	CASSLYRSAAFF
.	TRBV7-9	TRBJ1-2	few	TGTGCCAGCAGCTTCCTGGTAGGCTATGGCTACACCTTC	CASSFLVGYGYTF
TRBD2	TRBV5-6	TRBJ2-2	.	TGTGCCAGCAGCTTGCTCGGGGAGGGGACGCCGAACACCGGGGAGCTGTTTTTT	CASSLLGEGTPNTGELFF
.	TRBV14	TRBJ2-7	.	TGTGCCAGCAGCCAAGATTCGTTTCGGGCGGGGGAGCAGTACTTC	CASSQDSFRAGEQYF
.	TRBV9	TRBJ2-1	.	TGTGCCAGCAGCTTACAGGGATACAATGAGCAGTTCTTC	CASSLQGYNEQFF
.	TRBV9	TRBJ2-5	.	TGTGCCAGCAGCGTACAGGTGGGGGTCCAAGAGACCCAGTACTTC	CASSVQVGVQETQYF
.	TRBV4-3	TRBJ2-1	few	TGCGCCAGCAGCCAAGAAGGAATTAGCGGATCCTACAATGAGCAGTTCTTC	CASSQEGISGSYNEQFF
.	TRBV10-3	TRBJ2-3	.	TGTGCCATCGGAGAGCAGGGGACAGATACGCAGTATTTT	CAIGEQGTDTQYF
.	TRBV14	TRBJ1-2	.	TGTGCCAGCAGCCAACTACAGGGAATCCATGGCTACACCTTC	CASSQLQGIHGYTF
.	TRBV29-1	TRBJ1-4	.	TGCAGCGTTGGTTTCAGGGAAGTAAGGGAAAAACTGTTTTTT	CSVGFREVREKLFF
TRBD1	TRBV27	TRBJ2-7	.	TGTGCCAGCGGACGACAGGGGGGAACCTACGAGCAGTACTTC	CASGRQGGTYEQYF
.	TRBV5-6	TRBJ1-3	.	TGTGCCAGCAGCTCAACACGGCTAGGGGGAAACACCATATATTTT	CASSSTRLGGNTIYF
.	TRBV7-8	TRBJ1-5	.	TGTGCCAGCAGCTTGGAGGCAGGGTATAGCAATCAGCCCCAGCATTTT	CASSLEAGYSNQPQHF
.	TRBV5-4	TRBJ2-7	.	TGTGCCAGCAGCTCGGGGCCGGACAGTTATTCCTACGAGCAGTACTTC	CASSSGPDSYSYEQYF
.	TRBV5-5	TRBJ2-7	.	TGTGCCAGCAGCTCGTCTGGGGACCCTGCCTACGAGCAGTACTTC	CASSSSGDPAYEQYF